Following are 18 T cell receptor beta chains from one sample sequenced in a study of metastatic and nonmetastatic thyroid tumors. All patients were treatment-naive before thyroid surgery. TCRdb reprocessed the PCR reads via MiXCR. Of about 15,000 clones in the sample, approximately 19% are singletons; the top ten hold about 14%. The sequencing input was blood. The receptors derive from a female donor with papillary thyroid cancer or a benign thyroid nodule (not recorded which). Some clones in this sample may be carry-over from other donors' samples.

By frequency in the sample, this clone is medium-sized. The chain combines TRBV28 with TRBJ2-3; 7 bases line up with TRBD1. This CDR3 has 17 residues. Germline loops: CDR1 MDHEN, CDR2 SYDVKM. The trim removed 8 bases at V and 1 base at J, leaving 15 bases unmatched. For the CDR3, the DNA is TGTGCCAGCTCCTCGGGGAGAGGGGGCCGAGGCACAGATACGCAGTATTTT. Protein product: CASSSGRGGRGTDTQYF.

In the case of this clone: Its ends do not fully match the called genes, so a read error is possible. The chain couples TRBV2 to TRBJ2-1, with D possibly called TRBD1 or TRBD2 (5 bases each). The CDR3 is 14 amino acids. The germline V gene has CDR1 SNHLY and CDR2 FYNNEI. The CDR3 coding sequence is TGTGCCCGCAGGGAGCAGGAACACAGGTATGAGCAGTTCTTC. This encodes CARREQEHRYEQFF. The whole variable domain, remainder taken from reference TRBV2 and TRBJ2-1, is EPEVTQTPSHQVTQMGQEVILRCVPISNHLYFYWYRQILGQKVEFLVSFYNNEISEKSEIFDDQFSVERPDGSNFTLKIRSTKLEDSAMYFCARREQEHRYEQFFGPGTRLTVL.

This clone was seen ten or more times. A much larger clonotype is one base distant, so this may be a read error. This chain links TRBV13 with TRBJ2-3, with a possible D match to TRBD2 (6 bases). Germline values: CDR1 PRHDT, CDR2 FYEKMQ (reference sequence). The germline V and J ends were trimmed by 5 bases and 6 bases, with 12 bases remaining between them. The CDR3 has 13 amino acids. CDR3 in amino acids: CASSPGGGDTQYF. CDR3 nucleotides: TGTGCCAGCAGCCCCGGTGGGGGGGATACGCAGTATTTT. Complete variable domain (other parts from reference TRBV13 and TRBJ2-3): AAGVIQSPRHLIKEKRETATLKCYPIPRHDTVYWYQQGPGQDPQFLISFYEKMQSDKGSIPDRFSAQQFSDYHSELNMSSLELGDSALYFCASSPGGGDTQYFGPGTRLTVL.

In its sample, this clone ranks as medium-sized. The CDR3 DNA sequence: TGTGCCAGTAGTATCCCGGGACTCCTATCCGAGCAGTACTTC. Its translation: CASSIPGLLSEQYF. The V and J genes are TRBV19 and TRBJ2-7; D is perhaps TRBD2 (6 bases). The CDR3 extends over 14 amino acids. The germline gives CDR1 LNHDA, CDR2 SQIVND (reference sequence). V was shortened by 3 bases and J by 6 bases, with 15 bases between the two germline ends. The full variable domain, completed using reference TRBV19 and TRBJ2-7, is DGGITQSPKYLFRKEGQNVTLSCEQNLNHDAMYWYRQDPGQGLRLIYYSQIVNDFQKGDIAEGYSVSREKKESFPLTVTSAQKNPTAFYLCASSIPGLLSEQYFGPGTRLTVT.

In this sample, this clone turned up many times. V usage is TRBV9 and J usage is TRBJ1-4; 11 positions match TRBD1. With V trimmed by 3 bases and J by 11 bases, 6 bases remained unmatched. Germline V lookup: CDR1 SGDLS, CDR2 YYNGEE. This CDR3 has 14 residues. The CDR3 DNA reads TGTGCCAGCAGCGCAAGGACAGGGGGCGGCAAACTGTTTTTT. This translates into CASSARTGGGKLFF.

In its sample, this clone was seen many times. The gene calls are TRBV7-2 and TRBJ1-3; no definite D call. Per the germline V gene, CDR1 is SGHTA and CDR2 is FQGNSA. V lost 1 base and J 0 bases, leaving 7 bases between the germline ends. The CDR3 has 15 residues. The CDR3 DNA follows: TGTGCCAGCAGCTTAGGCGGAAACTCTGGAAACACCATATATTTT. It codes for CASSLGGNSGNTIYF. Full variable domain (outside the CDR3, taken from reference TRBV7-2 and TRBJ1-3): GAGVSQSPSNKVTEKGKDVELRCDPISGHTALYWYRQSLGQGLEFLIYFQGNSAPDKSGLPSDRFSAERTGGSVSTLTIQRTQQEDSAVYLCASSLGGNSGNTIYFGEGSWLTVV.

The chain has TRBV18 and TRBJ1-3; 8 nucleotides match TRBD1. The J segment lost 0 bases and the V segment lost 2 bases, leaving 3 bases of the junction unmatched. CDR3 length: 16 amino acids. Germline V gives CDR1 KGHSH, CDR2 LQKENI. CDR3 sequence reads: CASSPGTGSSGNTIYF. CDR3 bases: TGTGCCAGCTCACCAGGGACAGGAAGCTCTGGAAACACCATATATTTT.

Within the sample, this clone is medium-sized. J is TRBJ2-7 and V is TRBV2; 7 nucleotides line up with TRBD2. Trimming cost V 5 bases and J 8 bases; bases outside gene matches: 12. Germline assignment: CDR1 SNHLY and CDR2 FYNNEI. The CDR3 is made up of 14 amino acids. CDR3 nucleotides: TGTGCCAGCAGTCTGGCGGGAGTTGCCGTGAAGCAGTACTTC. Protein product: CASSLAGVAVKQYF.

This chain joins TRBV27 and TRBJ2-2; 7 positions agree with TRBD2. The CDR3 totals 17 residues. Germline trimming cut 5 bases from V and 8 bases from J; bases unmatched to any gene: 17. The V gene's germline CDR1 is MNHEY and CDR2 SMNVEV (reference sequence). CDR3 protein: CASSPLSGAGSRGELFF. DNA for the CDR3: TGTGCCAGCAGTCCACTGAGTGGAGCGGGAAGCAGGGGGGAGCTGTTTTTT.

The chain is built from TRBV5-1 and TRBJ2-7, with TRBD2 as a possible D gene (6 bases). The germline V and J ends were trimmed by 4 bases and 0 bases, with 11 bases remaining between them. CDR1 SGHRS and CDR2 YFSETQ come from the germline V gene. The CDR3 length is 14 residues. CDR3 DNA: TGCGCCAGCAGCGGAGGGGACGGCTCCTACGAGCAGTACTTC. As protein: CASSGGDGSYEQYF.

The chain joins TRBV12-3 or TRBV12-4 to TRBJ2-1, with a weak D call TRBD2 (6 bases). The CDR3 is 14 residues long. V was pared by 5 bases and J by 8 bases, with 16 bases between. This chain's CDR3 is CASSVPGLRDEQFF. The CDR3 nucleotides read TGTGCCAGCAGTGTCCCGGGACTGCGGGATGAGCAGTTCTTC.

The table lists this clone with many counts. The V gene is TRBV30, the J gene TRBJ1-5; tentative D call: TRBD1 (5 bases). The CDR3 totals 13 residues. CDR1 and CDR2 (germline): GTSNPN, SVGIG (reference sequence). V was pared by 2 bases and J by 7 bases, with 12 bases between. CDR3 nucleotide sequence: TGTGCCTGGAGTAAGGAGGGGCTGCAGCCCCAGCATTTT. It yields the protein CAWSKEGLQPQHF.

The CDR3 sequence is CATLNPNSAGELFF. The CDR3 nucleotides read TGTGCCACCCTCAACCCCAACAGTGCCGGGGAGCTGTTTTTT. V gene TRBV12-3 or TRBV12-4 combines with J gene TRBJ2-2, with D hard to call. This CDR3 comprises 14 residues. Trimming took 10 bases from V and 6 from J, leaving 18 bases between them.

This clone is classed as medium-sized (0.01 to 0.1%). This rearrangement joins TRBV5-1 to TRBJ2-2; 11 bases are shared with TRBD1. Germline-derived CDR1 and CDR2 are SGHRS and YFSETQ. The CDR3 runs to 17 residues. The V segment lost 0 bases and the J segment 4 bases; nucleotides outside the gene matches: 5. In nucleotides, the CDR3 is TGCGCCAGCAGCTTGGTGGGGACAGGGGGATCCACCGGGGAGCTGTTTTTT. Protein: CASSLVGTGGSTGELFF.

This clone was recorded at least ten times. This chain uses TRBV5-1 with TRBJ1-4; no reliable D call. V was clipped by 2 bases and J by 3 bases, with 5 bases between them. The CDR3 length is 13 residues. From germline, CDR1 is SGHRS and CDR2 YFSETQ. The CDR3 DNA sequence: TGCGCCAGCAGCTTTCAGCCTAATGAAAAACTGTTTTTT. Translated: CASSFQPNEKLFF.

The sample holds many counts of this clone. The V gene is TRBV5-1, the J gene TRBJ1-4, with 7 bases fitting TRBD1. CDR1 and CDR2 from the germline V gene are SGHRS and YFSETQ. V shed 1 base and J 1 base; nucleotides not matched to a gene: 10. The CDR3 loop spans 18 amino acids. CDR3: CASSLSDRVDVTNEKLFF. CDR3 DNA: TGCGCCAGCAGCTTGTCTGACAGGGTGGATGTAACTAATGAAAAACTGTTTTTT.

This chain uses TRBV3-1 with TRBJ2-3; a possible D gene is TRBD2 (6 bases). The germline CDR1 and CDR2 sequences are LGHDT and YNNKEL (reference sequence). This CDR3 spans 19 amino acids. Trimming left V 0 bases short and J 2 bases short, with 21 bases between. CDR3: CASSQDAGFGDSDTDTQYF. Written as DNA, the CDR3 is TGTGCCAGCAGCCAAGACGCGGGGTTCGGCGATTCTGACACAGATACGCAGTATTTT.

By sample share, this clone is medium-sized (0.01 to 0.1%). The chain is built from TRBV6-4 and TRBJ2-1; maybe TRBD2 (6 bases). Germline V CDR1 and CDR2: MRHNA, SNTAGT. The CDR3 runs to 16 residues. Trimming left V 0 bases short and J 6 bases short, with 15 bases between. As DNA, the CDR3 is TGTGCCAGCAGTGACTCGGCGGGGCCCCCAAGCAATGAGCAGTTCTTC. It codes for CASSDSAGPPSNEQFF.